This T cell receptor beta chain was profiled in a study of Graves' ophthalmopathy and Graves' hyperthyroidism. This clonotype was detected many times. From RNA, the CDR3 regions of TCR beta chains were amplified and sequenced. Second-round multiplex PCR followed a first-round RT-PCR using HTBI primers. In TCRdb, the multiplex PCR reads were re-called with MiXCR into one record per CDR3 protein. The sample lists about 500,000 distinct CDR3 sequences, around an eighth occurring once. It was from over 8.5 ml of fresh peripheral blood that the PBMCs came. This CDR3 comprises 12 residues. The germline V gene has CDR1 GTSNPN and CDR2 SVGIG (reference sequence). Trimming removed 5 bases from V and 0 bases from J, with 8 bases in between.

Source material: blood. This receptor was taken from a woman aged 30 to 39 with Graves' ophthalmopathy. The chain is built from TRBV30 and TRBJ2-7; D is uncertain. The CDR3 DNA reads as TGTGCCTGGGGAGCGAGCTCCTACGAGCAGTACTTC. The encoded protein is CAWGASSYEQYF.